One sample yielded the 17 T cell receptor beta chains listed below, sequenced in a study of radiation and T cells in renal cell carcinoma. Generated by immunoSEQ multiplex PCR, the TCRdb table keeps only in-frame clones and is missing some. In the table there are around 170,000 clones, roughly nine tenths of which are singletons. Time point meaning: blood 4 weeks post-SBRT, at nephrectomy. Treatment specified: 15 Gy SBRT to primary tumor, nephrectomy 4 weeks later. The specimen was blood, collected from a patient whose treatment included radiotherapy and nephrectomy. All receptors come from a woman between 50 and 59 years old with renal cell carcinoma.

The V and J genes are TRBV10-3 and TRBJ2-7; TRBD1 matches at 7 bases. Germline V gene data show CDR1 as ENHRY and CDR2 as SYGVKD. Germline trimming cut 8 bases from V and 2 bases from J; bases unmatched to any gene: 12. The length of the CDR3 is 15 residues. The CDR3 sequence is CAIASPTGFTYEQYF. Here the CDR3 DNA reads TGTGCCATCGCTTCCCCGACAGGGTTCACCTACGAGCAGTACTTC.

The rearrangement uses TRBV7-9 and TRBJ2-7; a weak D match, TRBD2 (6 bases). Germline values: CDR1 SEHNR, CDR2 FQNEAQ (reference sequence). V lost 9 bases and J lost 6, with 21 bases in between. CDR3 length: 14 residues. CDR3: CASGDRGALGEQYF. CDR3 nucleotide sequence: TGTGCCAGTGGGGACCGCGGGGCCTTAGGCGAGCAGTACTTC. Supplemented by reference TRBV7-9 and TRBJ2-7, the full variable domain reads DTGVSQNPRHKITKRGQNVTFRCDPISEHNRLYWYRQTLGQGPEFLTYFQNEAQLEKSRLLSDRFSAERPKGSFSTLEIQRTEQGDSAMYLCASGDRGALGEQYFGPGTRLTVT.

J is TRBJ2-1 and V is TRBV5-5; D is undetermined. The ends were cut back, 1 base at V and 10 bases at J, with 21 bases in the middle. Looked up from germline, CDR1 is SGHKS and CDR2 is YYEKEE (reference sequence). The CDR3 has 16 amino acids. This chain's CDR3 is CASSLTLDGPLGEQFF. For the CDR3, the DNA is TGTGCCAGCAGCTTGACCCTGGACGGGCCCCTTGGGGAGCAGTTCTTC.

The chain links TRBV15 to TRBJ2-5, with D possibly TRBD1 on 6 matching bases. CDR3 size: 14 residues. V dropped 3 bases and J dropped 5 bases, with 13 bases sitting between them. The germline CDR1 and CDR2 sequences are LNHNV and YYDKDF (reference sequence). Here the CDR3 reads CATSSTGSEETQYF. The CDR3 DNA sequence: TGTGCCACCAGCAGCACAGGGTCCGAGGAGACCCAGTACTTC.

The CDR3 bases are TGTGCCAGCAGCTTCCAGCAGAACACTGAAGCTTTCTTT. Its translation: CASSFQQNTEAFF. The rearrangement links TRBV7-9 to TRBJ1-1, with D hard to call. The germline gives CDR1 SEHNR, CDR2 FQNEAQ (reference sequence). V dropped 3 bases and J dropped 1 base, with 6 bases sitting between them. CDR3 length equals 13 residues.

The CDR3 spells CASSLGTGTYGYTF. CDR3 in DNA: TGTGCCAGCAGCTTAGGGACAGGGACCTATGGCTACACCTTC. The chain employs TRBV11-2 and TRBJ1-2; 8 nucleotides line up with TRBD1. Trimming cost V 1 base and J 4 bases; bases outside gene matches: 2. Germline V CDR1 and CDR2: SGHAT, FQNNGV. This CDR3 contains 14 residues.

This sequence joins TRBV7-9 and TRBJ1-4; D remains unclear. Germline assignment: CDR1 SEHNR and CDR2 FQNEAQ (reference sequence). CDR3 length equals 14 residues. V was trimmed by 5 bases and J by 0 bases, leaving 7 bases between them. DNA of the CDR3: TGTGCCAGCAGCCGAGACCCAACTAATGAAAAACTGTTTTTT. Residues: CASSRDPTNEKLFF. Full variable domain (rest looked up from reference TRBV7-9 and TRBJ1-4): DTGVSQNPRHKITKRGQNVTFRCDPISEHNRLYWYRQTLGQGPEFLTYFQNEAQLEKSRLLSDRFSAERPKGSFSTLEIQRTEQGDSAMYLCASSRDPTNEKLFFGSGTQLSVL.

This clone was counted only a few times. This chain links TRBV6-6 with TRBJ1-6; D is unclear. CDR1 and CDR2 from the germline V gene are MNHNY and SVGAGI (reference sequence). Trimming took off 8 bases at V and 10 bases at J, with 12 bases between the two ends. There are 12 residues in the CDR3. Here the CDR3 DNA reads TGTGCCAGCTGCTTGACTGACTCACCCCTCCACTTT. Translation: CASCLTDSPLHF.

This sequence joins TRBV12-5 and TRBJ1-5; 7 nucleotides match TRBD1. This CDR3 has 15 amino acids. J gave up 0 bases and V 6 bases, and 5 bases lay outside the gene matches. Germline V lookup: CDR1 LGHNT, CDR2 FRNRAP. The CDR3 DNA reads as TGTGCTAGTGGCCCCGGGACAGTTAGCAATCAGCCCCAGCATTTT. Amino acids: CASGPGTVSNQPQHF.

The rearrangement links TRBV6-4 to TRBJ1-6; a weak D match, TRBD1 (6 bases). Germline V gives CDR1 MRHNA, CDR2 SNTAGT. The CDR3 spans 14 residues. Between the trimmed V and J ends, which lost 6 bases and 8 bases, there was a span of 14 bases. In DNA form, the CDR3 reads TGTGCCAGCAGCTTGACAGGAGGGGATTCACCCCTCCACTTT. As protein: CASSLTGGDSPLHF.

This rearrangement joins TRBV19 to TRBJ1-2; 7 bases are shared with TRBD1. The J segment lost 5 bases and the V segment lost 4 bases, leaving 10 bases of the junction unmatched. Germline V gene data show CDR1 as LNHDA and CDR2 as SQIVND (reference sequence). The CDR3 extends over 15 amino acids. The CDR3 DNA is TGTGCCAGTAGTAACCAGGGACAGCCGGCATATGGCTACACCTTC. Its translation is CASSNQGQPAYGYTF. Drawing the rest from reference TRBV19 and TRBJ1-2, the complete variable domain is DGGITQSPKYLFRKEGQNVTLSCEQNLNHDAMYWYRQDPGQGLRLIYYSQIVNDFQKGDIAEGYSVSREKKESFPLTVTSAQKNPTAFYLCASSNQGQPAYGYTFGSGTRLTVV.

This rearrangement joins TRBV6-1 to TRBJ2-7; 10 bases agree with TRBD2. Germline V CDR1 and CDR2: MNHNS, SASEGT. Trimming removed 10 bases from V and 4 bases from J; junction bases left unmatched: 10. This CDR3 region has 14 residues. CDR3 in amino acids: CAIYTLAGRYEQYF. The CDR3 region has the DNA TGTGCCATTTACACACTAGCGGGGAGATACGAGCAGTACTTC.

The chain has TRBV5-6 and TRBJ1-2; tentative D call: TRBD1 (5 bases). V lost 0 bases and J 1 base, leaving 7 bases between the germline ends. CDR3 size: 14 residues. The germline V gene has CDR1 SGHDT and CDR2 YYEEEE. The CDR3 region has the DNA TGTGCCAGCAGCTTGGGCAGGGTTAACTATGGCTACACCTTC. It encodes CASSLGRVNYGYTF.

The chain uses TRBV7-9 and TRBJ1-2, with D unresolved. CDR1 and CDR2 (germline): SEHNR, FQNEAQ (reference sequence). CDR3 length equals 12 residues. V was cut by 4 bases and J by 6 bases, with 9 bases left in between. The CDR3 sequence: CASSWVGDGYTF. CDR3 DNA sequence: TGTGCCAGCAGCTGGGTCGGGGATGGCTACACCTTC. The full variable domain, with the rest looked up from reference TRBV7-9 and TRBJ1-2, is DTGVSQNPRHKITKRGQNVTFRCDPISEHNRLYWYRQTLGQGPEFLTYFQNEAQLEKSRLLSDRFSAERPKGSFSTLEIQRTEQGDSAMYLCASSWVGDGYTFGSGTRLTVV.

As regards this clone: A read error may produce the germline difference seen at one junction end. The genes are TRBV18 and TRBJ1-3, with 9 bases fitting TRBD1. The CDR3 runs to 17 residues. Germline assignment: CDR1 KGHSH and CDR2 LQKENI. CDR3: CASSQPGQGFSGNSIYF. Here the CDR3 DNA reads TGTGCCAGCTCACAACCGGGACAGGGCTTCTCTGGAAACAGCATATATTTT.

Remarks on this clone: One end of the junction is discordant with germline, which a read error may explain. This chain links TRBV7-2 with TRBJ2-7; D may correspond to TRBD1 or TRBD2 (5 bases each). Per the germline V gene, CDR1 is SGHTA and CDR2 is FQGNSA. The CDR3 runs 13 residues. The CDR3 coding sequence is TGTGCCAGCAGTTTAGAGGGGTTCTACGAGCAGTACTTC. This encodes CASSLEGFYEQYF. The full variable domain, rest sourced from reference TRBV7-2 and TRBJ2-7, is GAGVSQSPSNKVTEKGKDVELRCDPISGHTALYWYRQSLGQGLEFLIYFQGNSAPDKSGLPSDRFSAERTGGSVSTLTIQRTQQEDSAVYLCASSLEGFYEQYFGPGTRLTVT.

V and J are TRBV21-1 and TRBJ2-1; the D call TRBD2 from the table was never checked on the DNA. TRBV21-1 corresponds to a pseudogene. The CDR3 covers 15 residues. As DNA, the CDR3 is TGTGCCAGCAGCAAGGGACTAGTGCAGCGCTATGAGCAGTTCTTC. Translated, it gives CASSKGLVQRYEQFF.